The 20 T cell receptor beta chains below all came from one sample that was sequenced in a study of blood T cell repertoires in COVID-19. TCRdb keeps only in-frame clones here, not all; method: immunoSEQ multiplex PCR. This sample has about 280,000 clones, with 88% found just once. Material for sequencing was PBMCs or T cells enriched from blood (not recorded which). The receptors shown here come from a woman in her sixties in a cohort exposed to, infected with or recovered from COVID-19 (not recorded which).

The chain couples TRBV19 to TRBJ2-2, with 8 bases that match TRBD2. This CDR3 region has 14 residues. Germline trimming cut 3 bases from V and 8 bases from J; bases unmatched to any gene: 5. Germline-derived CDR1 and CDR2 are LNHDA and SQIVND (reference sequence). CDR3 sequence: CASSMRAGVGELFF. CDR3 in DNA: TGTGCCAGTAGTATGAGAGCGGGAGTGGGGGAGCTGTTTTTT.

This chain connects TRBV7-2 to TRBJ2-1, with 8 positions matching TRBD2. V gave up 5 bases and J gave up 2 bases; unmatched junction bases: 8. Germline V gene sequence: CDR1 SGHTA, CDR2 FQGNSA. The CDR3 spans 16 residues. CDR3 DNA sequence: TGTGCCAGCAGCCGGAGACTAGCGCAAACCTACAATGAGCAGTTCTTC. It is translated as CASSRRLAQTYNEQFF.

This chain uses TRBV5-1 with TRBJ2-7, with a possible D match to TRBD1 (6 bases). CDR1 SGHRS and CDR2 YFSETQ come from the germline V gene. Trimming took 5 bases from V and 4 from J, leaving 13 bases between them. The CDR3 length is 13 residues. CDR3 in amino acids: CASSPRGSYEQYF. CDR3 DNA sequence: TGCGCCAGCAGTCCCAGGGGATCGTACGAGCAGTACTTC.

The chain has TRBV7-3 and TRBJ2-5; 12 bases align to TRBD2. V shed 2 bases and J 14 bases; nucleotides not matched to a gene: 12. The CDR3 sequence is 15 residues long. Germline V CDR1 and CDR2: SGHTA, FQGTGA. DNA of the CDR3: TGTGCCAGCAGCTTAGATCCTAGCGGGAGGGGGGCAGTATACTTC. Its translation: CASSLDPSGRGAVYF.

This clone has only one observation. The J gene is TRBJ2-7, the V gene TRBV19, with 8 bases aligning to TRBD1. Germline-derived CDR1 and CDR2 are LNHDA and SQIVND (reference sequence). Unmatched junction bases numbered 6, after V lost 5 bases and J lost 0 bases. This CDR3 is built from 15 residues. The CDR3 region is CASSSLDRVSYEQYF. The CDR3 region has the DNA TGTGCCAGTAGTTCACTGGACAGGGTCTCCTACGAGCAGTACTTC.

The chain has TRBV7-9 and TRBJ2-1; TRBD2 agrees at 9 bases. The CDR3 has 18 residues. Unmatched junction bases numbered 7, after V lost 1 base and J lost 0 bases. Looked up from germline, CDR1 is SEHNR and CDR2 is FQNEAQ (reference sequence). As DNA, the CDR3 is TGTGCCAGCAGCTTAGTAGCGGGAGACCGCCACTCCTACAATGAGCAGTTCTTC. Protein sequence: CASSLVAGDRHSYNEQFF.

The J gene is TRBJ2-5, the V gene TRBV6-5; 10 nucleotides match TRBD1. V lost 4 bases and J lost 7; bases outside the gene matches: 12. Looked up from germline, CDR1 is MNHEY and CDR2 is SVGAGI. The CDR3 sequence is 16 residues long. The chain's CDR3 is CASSFDRGRSGRTQYF. CDR3 bases: TGTGCCAGCAGTTTCGACAGGGGGCGGTCAGGAAGGACCCAGTACTTC.

The chain is built from TRBV7-3 and TRBJ2-2; tentative D call: TRBD2 (5 bases). Germline V gives CDR1 SGHTA, CDR2 FQGTGA. The CDR3 has 16 amino acids. V was pared by 2 bases and J by 2 bases, with 12 bases between. This chain's CDR3 is CASSLEFRGNTGELFF. CDR3 coding DNA: TGTGCCAGCAGCTTAGAATTCCGGGGAAACACCGGGGAGCTGTTTTTT.

The chain combines TRBV2 with TRBJ1-6, with 8 bases identical to TRBD1. With V trimmed by 10 bases and J by 7 bases, 6 bases remained unmatched. CDR3 length: 13 residues. Germline assignment: CDR1 SNHLY and CDR2 FYNNEI. The CDR3 region has the DNA TGTGCCATCGGACAGGGCGGGAATTCACCCCTCCACTTT. Protein sequence: CAIGQGGNSPLHF.

The chain couples TRBV24-1 to TRBJ1-1; D not resolved. The CDR3 is 12 amino acids. Germline assignment: CDR1 KGHDR and CDR2 SFDVKD. The germline V and J ends were trimmed by 7 bases and 2 bases, with 7 bases remaining between them. In DNA form, the CDR3 reads TGTGCCACCAGCCCTATAAACACTGAAGCTTTCTTT. As protein: CATSPINTEAFF.

The chain couples TRBV4-1 to TRBJ2-3; TRBD1 might be the D (6 bases). CDR1 and CDR2 (germline): MGHRA, YSYEKL. V lost 4 bases and J 3 bases, leaving 11 bases between the germline ends. This CDR3 is 14 amino acids long. The CDR3 region is CASSLQGRTDTQYF. In nucleotides, the CDR3 is TGCGCCAGCAGCCTCCAGGGGAGAACAGATACGCAGTATTTT.

The chain carries TRBV7-9 and TRBJ2-4, with TRBD1 matching 7 bases. The CDR3 consists of 14 residues. CDR1 SEHNR and CDR2 FQNEAQ come from the germline V gene (reference sequence). The trim removed 2 bases at V and 6 bases at J, leaving 4 bases unmatched. The CDR3 is CASSLNQGVNIQYF. DNA for the CDR3: TGTGCCAGCAGCTTAAATCAGGGGGTAAACATTCAGTACTTC.

The gene calls are TRBV30 and TRBJ2-3; TRBD1 is a possible D gene (6 bases). The CDR3 covers 14 residues. V lost 0 bases and J 5 bases, leaving 12 bases between the germline ends. The germline V gene has CDR1 GTSNPN and CDR2 SVGIG (reference sequence). CDR3 nucleotide sequence: TGTGCCTGGAGTGTGGTAGGGGGTCTAGATACGCAGTATTTT. It encodes CAWSVVGGLDTQYF.

The rearrangement links TRBV5-1 to TRBJ2-1, with D tentatively TRBD2 (6 bases). V lost 4 bases and J 0 bases, leaving 11 bases between the germline ends. CDR3 size: 15 residues. The germline V gene encodes CDR1 SGHRS and CDR2 YFSETQ. DNA for the CDR3: TGCGCCAGCAGCGCCTCGGGGGTCTCCTACAATGAGCAGTTCTTC. This encodes CASSASGVSYNEQFF.

The V call is TRBV7-6, the J call TRBJ1-4, with 11 positions matching TRBD1. The germline CDR1 and CDR2 sequences are SGHVS and FNYEAQ. With 2 bases clipped from V and 7 bases from J, the junction kept 3 bases outside the gene matches. The CDR3 runs 15 residues. The CDR3 bases are TGTGCCAGCAGCTTACCCGGGACAGGGGGTGAAAAACTGTTTTTT. Amino acids: CASSLPGTGGEKLFF.

The chain is built from TRBV4-3 and TRBJ2-1, with 8 nucleotides matching TRBD2. V lost 3 bases and J lost 6; bases outside the gene matches: 10. Germline CDR1 LGHNA, CDR2 YSLEER. This CDR3 is built from 16 residues. CDR3 coding DNA: TGCGCCAGCAGCCAGGCACGGGGGGGCGGGACCAATGAGCAGTTCTTC. It codes for CASSQARGGGTNEQFF.

This clone turned up a few times. The rearrangement uses TRBV5-1 and TRBJ2-7, with a possible D match to TRBD1 (6 bases). The CDR3 loop spans 17 amino acids. Germline lookup yields CDR1 SGHRS and CDR2 YFSETQ. V was cut by 5 bases and J by 4 bases, with 25 bases left in between. The CDR3 DNA follows: TGCGCCAGCAGGGGGAGACAGGAACTTTTAAGGCTTTACGAGCAGTACTTC. Translating gives CASRGRQELLRLYEQYF.

The chain employs TRBV5-4 and TRBJ2-2, with 11 bases identical to TRBD2. Germline-derived CDR1 and CDR2 are SGHNT and YYREEE (reference sequence). V shed 2 bases and J 1 base; nucleotides not matched to a gene: 4. The CDR3 loop spans 17 amino acids. The CDR3 nucleotides are TGTGCCAGCAGCTTAGGCCTAGCGGGAGGGAACACCGGGGAGCTGTTTTTT. Translation: CASSLGLAGGNTGELFF.

The chain recombines TRBV5-4 with TRBJ2-7; 16 nucleotides line up with TRBD2. Per the germline V gene, CDR1 is SGHNT and CDR2 is YYREEE (reference sequence). Germline trimming cut 4 bases from V and 2 bases from J; bases unmatched to any gene: 6. This CDR3 is 17 amino acids long. The CDR3 loop is CASSVGTSGRATYEQYF. The CDR3 DNA reads TGTGCCAGCAGCGTCGGGACTAGCGGGAGGGCCACCTACGAGCAGTACTTC.

The V and J genes are TRBV28 and TRBJ2-7; 8 nucleotides match TRBD2. This CDR3 has 14 amino acids. V gave up 6 bases and J gave up 7 bases; unmatched junction bases: 11. Germline CDR1 and CDR2: MDHEN and SYDVKM. The CDR3 reads CASSTQAGEWEQYF. The CDR3 DNA follows: TGTGCCAGCAGCACCCAAGCGGGAGAGTGGGAGCAGTACTTC. The complete variable domain, with remaining parts taken from reference TRBV28 and TRBJ2-7, reads DVKVTQSSRYLVKRTGEKVFLECVQDMDHENMFWYRQDPGLGLRLIYFSYDVKMKEKGDIPEGYSVSREKKERFSLILESASTNQTSMYLCASSTQAGEWEQYFGPGTRLTVT.